Following are 29 T cell receptor beta chains from one sample sequenced in a study of control samples from healthy donors and cancer patients. Clones were read by immunoSEQ multiplex PCR, and TCRdb kept only the in-frame ones, dropping some. The sample shows around 84,000 clones, roughly 91% of them seen only once. Sequenced material: blood. The receptors stem from a man aged 25 to 40 in good health.

This clone was observed a few times. The chain uses TRBV18 and TRBJ1-4; 9 positions agree with TRBD1. This CDR3 is built from 17 residues. CDR1 and CDR2 (germline): KGHSH, LQKENI. Trimming cost V 6 bases and J 5 bases; bases outside gene matches: 13. The CDR3 protein is CASSLKSYRGQNEKLFF. Written as DNA, the CDR3 is TGTGCCAGCTCCCTAAAATCCTACAGGGGGCAGAATGAAAAACTGTTTTTT.

This chain joins TRBV2 and TRBJ2-5; 10 bases map to TRBD1. The germline V gene encodes CDR1 SNHLY and CDR2 FYNNEI. Trimming cost V 8 bases and J 2 bases; bases outside gene matches: 11. The CDR3 runs to 16 residues. The CDR3 bases are TGTGCCAGCGACGGGATCTCGGACAGGGGGCAAGAGACCCAGTACTTC. It yields the protein CASDGISDRGQETQYF.

The gene calls are TRBV20-1 and TRBJ2-7, with a tentative D call TRBD2 (7 bases). The V gene lost 3 bases and the J gene lost 2 bases, with 14 bases spanning the gap. Germline assignment: CDR1 DFQATT and CDR2 SNEGSKA (reference sequence). The CDR3 contains 14 residues. The CDR3 loop reads CSASKGGSTYEQYF. The CDR3 DNA sequence: TGCAGTGCTAGTAAGGGGGGGTCCACCTACGAGCAGTACTTC.

The gene calls are TRBV6-1 and TRBJ2-5; D might be TRBD1 (5 bases). Germline CDR1 and CDR2: MNHNS and SASEGT. Between the trimmed V and J ends, which lost 6 bases and 6 bases, there was a span of 23 bases. This CDR3 is built from 16 residues. The CDR3 nucleotides are TGTGCCAGCAGGGAACCTAAGGCCAGAAGGGGCCAGACCCAGTACTTC. Its translation is CASREPKARRGQTQYF.

This clone was recorded only once. The V gene is TRBV25-1, the J gene TRBJ1-5; D remains unclear. Trimming took 5 bases from V and 0 from J, leaving 8 bases between them. The CDR3 extends over 14 amino acids. CDR1 MGHDK and CDR2 SYGVNS come from the germline V gene. The CDR3 DNA sequence: TGTGCCAGCAGTTTAACTTATAGCAATCAGCCCCAGCATTTT. Its protein product is CASSLTYSNQPQHF.

The chain has TRBV6-6 and TRBJ2-7; 7 bases map to TRBD1. Germline V gene data show CDR1 as MNHNY and CDR2 as SVGAGI (reference sequence). J lost 5 bases, V lost 6 bases, and 7 bases had no gene match. This CDR3 is 13 amino acids long. CDR3 nucleotide sequence: TGTGCCAGCAGGACCAGGGGGTTCGACGAGCAGTACTTC. It specifies CASRTRGFDEQYF.

To note about this clone: An end of the junction differs from the germline gene, which may be a read error. The V gene is TRBV29-1, the J gene TRBJ2-7; the D call may be TRBD1 or TRBD2 (5 bases each). Germline V gene sequence: CDR1 SQVTM, CDR2 ANQGSEA. The CDR3 runs 12 residues. Here the CDR3 reads CSVGTSPRDQDF. In nucleotides, the CDR3 is TGCAGCGTTGGGACGAGCCCCCGGGACCAGGACTTC.

The chain links TRBV12-3 or TRBV12-4 to TRBJ2-1, with TRBD1 as a possible D gene (6 bases). This CDR3 contains 12 residues. Trimming took off 5 bases at V and 8 bases at J, with 10 bases between the two ends. CDR3 protein: CASSPQGYEQFF. For the CDR3, the DNA is TGTGCCAGCAGTCCACAGGGTTATGAGCAGTTCTTC.

This clone appeared a single time. This chain links TRBV7-9 with TRBJ1-4; possibly TRBD1 for D (6 bases). The germline V and J ends were trimmed by 7 bases and 3 bases, with 18 bases remaining between them. Germline V lookup: CDR1 SEHNR, CDR2 FQNEAQ (reference sequence). This CDR3 has 16 residues. The CDR3 is CASTLLGGAANEKLFF. CDR3 in DNA: TGTGCCAGCACCCTATTGGGGGGCGCGGCTAATGAAAAACTGTTTTTT.

The chain links TRBV7-8 to TRBJ2-3; TRBD2 aligns across 7 bases. Looked up from germline, CDR1 is SGHVS and CDR2 is FQNEAQ. CDR3 length equals 14 residues. With 4 bases clipped from V and 3 bases from J, the junction kept 4 bases outside the gene matches. The CDR3 protein is CASSSLLATDTQYF. The DNA of the CDR3 is TGTGCCAGCAGCTCTTTACTAGCGACAGATACGCAGTATTTT. Variable domain in full (rest from reference TRBV7-8 and TRBJ2-3): GAGVSQSPRYKVAKRGQDVALRCDPISGHVSLFWYQQALGQGPEFLTYFQNEAQLDKSGLPSDRFFAERPEGSVSTLKIQRTQQEDSAVYLCASSSLLATDTQYFGPGTRLTVL.

The chain carries TRBV25-1 and TRBJ2-7, with D possibly matching TRBD1 (6 bases). V was trimmed by 4 bases and J by 3 bases, leaving 16 bases between them. Germline V gene sequence: CDR1 MGHDK, CDR2 SYGVNS. This CDR3 has 15 residues. CDR3 sequence: CASSGQTGLDYEQYF. CDR3 nucleotide sequence: TGTGCCAGCAGTGGTCAGACAGGACTGGACTACGAGCAGTACTTC.

This clone was observed a few times. The chain links TRBV2 to TRBJ2-1; TRBD2 matches at 12 bases. This CDR3 has 16 residues. Germline values: CDR1 SNHLY, CDR2 FYNNEI. With 2 bases clipped from V and 4 bases from J, the junction kept 3 bases outside the gene matches. The CDR3 DNA sequence: TGTGCCAGCAGTGAATGGACTAGCGGGGCTTACAATGAGCAGTTCTTC. This sequence encodes CASSEWTSGAYNEQFF.

The chain links TRBV9 to TRBJ2-3; 7 positions match TRBD2. Losses at the gene ends were 0 bases for V and 6 bases for J; bases not matched to a gene: 13. Germline values: CDR1 SGDLS, CDR2 YYNGEE. CDR3 length: 17 residues. CDR3 region: CASSVVPVAGHGDTQYF. The CDR3 nucleotides are TGTGCCAGCAGCGTAGTGCCGGTAGCGGGTCACGGTGATACGCAGTATTTT.

The chain recombines TRBV5-4 with TRBJ2-2, with 9 nucleotides matching TRBD2. Germline V CDR1 and CDR2: SGHNT, YYREEE (reference sequence). CDR3 size: 15 residues. V trimming: 4 bases; J trimming: 4 bases; junction bases outside the gene matches: 5. CDR3 in amino acids: CASSGSGRSTGELFF. DNA of the CDR3: TGTGCCAGCAGCGGTAGCGGGAGAAGCACCGGGGAGCTGTTTTTT.

The chain has TRBV19 and TRBJ2-4, with D perhaps TRBD1 or TRBD2 (5 bases each). V shed 2 bases and J shed 6 bases, with 14 bases lying between them. From germline, CDR1 is LNHDA and CDR2 SQIVND (reference sequence). This CDR3 has 15 amino acids. The CDR3 reads CASSISLSGGNIQYF. In nucleotides, the CDR3 is TGTGCCAGTAGTATATCTTTGTCTGGGGGAAACATTCAGTACTTC.

V usage is TRBV7-2 and J usage is TRBJ1-1; 8 bases fit TRBD1. The germline V gene has CDR1 SGHTA and CDR2 FQGNSA. The V gene end was trimmed by 1 base and the J gene end by 4 bases; junction bases not matched to a gene: 11. The CDR3 covers 17 residues. CDR3 bases: TGTGCCAGCAGCTTAGAGCGTCGGGACAGGTTTGGCACTGAAGCTTTCTTT. Protein: CASSLERRDRFGTEAFF.

The chain links TRBV27 to TRBJ1-1; D gene ambiguous. CDR1 MNHEY and CDR2 SMNVEV come from the germline V gene (reference sequence). This CDR3 is built from 13 residues. The V end was cut by 3 bases, the J end by 3 bases, with 8 bases between. In DNA form, the CDR3 reads TGTGCCAGCAGTTTGAAAGAGGACACTGAAGCTTTCTTT. Amino acid sequence: CASSLKEDTEAFF.

The chain links TRBV27 to TRBJ2-1; 7 bases map to TRBD1. The CDR3 covers 14 residues. Trimming took 5 bases from V and 4 from J; bases not matched to a gene: 5. In germline, CDR1 is MNHEY, CDR2 SMNVEV (reference sequence). CDR3 bases: TGTGCCAGCAGTGTCGGGACAGTATACAATGAGCAGTTCTTC. Protein sequence: CASSVGTVYNEQFF.

The chain uses TRBV10-1 and TRBJ2-3, with TRBD2 identical over 9 bases. The CDR3 runs to 13 residues. Germline assignment: CDR1 WNHNN and CDR2 SYGVQD (reference sequence). The CDR3: CASSGSWRDTQYF. CDR3 coding DNA: TGCGCGAGTAGCGGGAGCTGGCGGGATACGCAGTATTTT.

The rearrangement links TRBV4-1 to TRBJ2-7; 7 positions match TRBD1. V dropped 2 bases and J dropped 4; count of bases not matched to a gene: 2. From germline, CDR1 is MGHRA and CDR2 YSYEKL. CDR3 size: 13 residues. The CDR3 coding sequence is TGCGCCAGCAGCCAACCGGGACAGTACGAGCAGTACTTC. Amino acid sequence: CASSQPGQYEQYF.

The rearrangement links TRBV2 to TRBJ1-1, with 7 nucleotides matching TRBD1. V lost 6 bases, J lost 5 bases, and 6 bases stayed unmatched. The CDR3 is 13 amino acids. Germline values: CDR1 SNHLY, CDR2 FYNNEI. This CDR3 is CASRRTGLTEAFF. The CDR3 region has the DNA TGTGCCAGCAGGCGGACAGGTCTTACTGAAGCTTTCTTT.

The gene calls are TRBV7-2 and TRBJ2-7; tentatively, D is TRBD1 (6 bases). Trimming took 5 bases from V and 5 from J, leaving 16 bases between them. Looked up from germline, CDR1 is SGHTA and CDR2 is FQGNSA. The CDR3 extends over 14 amino acids. The CDR3 loop reads CASSPQTRGDEQYF. The CDR3 DNA sequence: TGTGCCAGCAGCCCGCAAACCAGGGGCGACGAGCAGTACTTC.

The chain employs TRBV18 and TRBJ2-1, with 9 bases aligning to TRBD1. V was pared by 3 bases and J by 8 bases, with 14 bases of the junction left unmatched. This CDR3 region has 17 residues. Germline V gives CDR1 KGHSH, CDR2 LQKENI. In DNA, the CDR3 is TGTGCCAGCTCACCTAAGACCGGGACAGGGTTTATCGATGAGCAGTTCTTC. Amino acid sequence: CASSPKTGTGFIDEQFF.

This clone occurred once. This sequence joins TRBV5-1 and TRBJ2-1, with 13 bases that match TRBD2. The ends lost 7 bases at V and 7 bases at J; junction bases unmatched: 8. The CDR3 runs 15 residues. Germline V gives CDR1 SGHRS, CDR2 YFSETQ. CDR3: CASFGLAGVGNEQFF. The CDR3 bases are TGCGCCAGCTTCGGACTAGCGGGAGTTGGTAATGAGCAGTTCTTC.

This chain connects TRBV28 to TRBJ2-1; 8 nucleotides line up with TRBD2. The CDR3 extends over 16 amino acids. V was clipped by 5 bases and J by 5 bases; unmatched bases: 11. Germline CDR1 reads MDHEN; CDR2 reads SYDVKM. The CDR3 DNA follows: TGTGCCAGCAGTCCAACCCCCAGCGGGGGTCACAATGAGCAGTTCTTC. It is translated as CASSPTPSGGHNEQFF. The complete variable domain, with remaining parts taken from reference TRBV28 and TRBJ2-1, reads DVKVTQSSRYLVKRTGEKVFLECVQDMDHENMFWYRQDPGLGLRLIYFSYDVKMKEKGDIPEGYSVSREKKERFSLILESASTNQTSMYLCASSPTPSGGHNEQFFGPGTRLTVL.

The chain carries TRBV13 and TRBJ2-3; 7 bases map to TRBD2. CDR3 length: 17 residues. J lost 4 bases, V lost 4 bases, and 14 bases had no gene match. In germline, CDR1 is PRHDT, CDR2 FYEKMQ (reference sequence). The CDR3 DNA sequence: TGTGCCAGCAGCTCGCCCCTTGGGAGGGGCCGGGCAGATACGCAGTATTTT. It codes for CASSSPLGRGRADTQYF.

The gene calls are TRBV5-6 and TRBJ2-1; D uncertain. This CDR3 comprises 16 residues. Trimming removed 2 bases from V and 0 bases from J, with 12 bases in between. The germline V gene has CDR1 SGHDT and CDR2 YYEEEE. DNA of the CDR3: TGTGCCAGCAGCTTAAGGACCCCGAGCTCCTACAATGAGCAGTTCTTC. This sequence encodes CASSLRTPSSYNEQFF.

This clone was counted once. V usage is TRBV28 and J usage is TRBJ1-3, with D uncertain. Trimming shortened V by 5 bases and J by 1 base, and 12 bases separated the two germline ends. The CDR3 consists of 15 residues. Germline assignment: CDR1 MDHEN and CDR2 SYDVKM. In nucleotides, the CDR3 is TGTGCCAGCAGTCCGCCCGACAATTCTGGAAACACCATATATTTT. It yields the protein CASSPPDNSGNTIYF.

V is TRBV5-6 and J is TRBJ2-1, with 16 positions matching TRBD2. Trimming removed 4 bases from V and 9 bases from J; junction bases left unmatched: 4. Germline V gives CDR1 SGHDT, CDR2 YYEEEE. The CDR3 consists of 15 residues. The CDR3 is CASSHGTSGRGEQFF. As DNA, the CDR3 is TGTGCCAGCAGCCACGGGACTAGCGGGAGGGGTGAGCAGTTCTTC.